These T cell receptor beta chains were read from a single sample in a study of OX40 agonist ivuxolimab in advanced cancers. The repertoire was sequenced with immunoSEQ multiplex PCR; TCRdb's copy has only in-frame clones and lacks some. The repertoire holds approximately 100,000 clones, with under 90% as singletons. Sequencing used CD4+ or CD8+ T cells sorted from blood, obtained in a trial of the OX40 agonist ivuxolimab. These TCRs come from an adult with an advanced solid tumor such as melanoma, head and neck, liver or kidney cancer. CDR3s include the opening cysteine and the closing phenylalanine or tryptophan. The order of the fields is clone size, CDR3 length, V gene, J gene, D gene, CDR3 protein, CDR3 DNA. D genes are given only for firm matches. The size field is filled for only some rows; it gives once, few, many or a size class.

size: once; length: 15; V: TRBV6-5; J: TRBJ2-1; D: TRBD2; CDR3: CASSYSASGANEQFF; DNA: TGTGCCAGCAGTTACTCGGCTAGCGGGGCTAATGAGCAGTTCTTC
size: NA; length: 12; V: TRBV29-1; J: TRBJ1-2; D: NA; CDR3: CSVGQTLFDYTF; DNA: TGCAGCGTTGGACAGACACTATTCGACTACACCTTC
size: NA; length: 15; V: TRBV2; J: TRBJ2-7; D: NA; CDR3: CASIRGRDLPDEQYF; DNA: TGTGCCAGCATCAGGGGACGGGACCTCCCGGACGAGCAGTACTTC
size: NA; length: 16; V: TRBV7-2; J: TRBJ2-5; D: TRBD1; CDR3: CASSLSRTGARETQYF; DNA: TGTGCCAGCAGCTTATCGCGGACAGGGGCGCGAGAGACCCAGTACTTC
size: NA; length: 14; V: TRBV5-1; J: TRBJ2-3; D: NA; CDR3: CASSLVGGSDTQYF; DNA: TGCGCCAGCAGCTTGGTTGGCGGGTCAGATACGCAGTATTTT
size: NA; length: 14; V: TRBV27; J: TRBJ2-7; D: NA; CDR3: CASSLWPRGYEQYF; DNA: TGTGCCAGCAGTTTATGGCCCAGGGGCTACGAGCAGTACTTC
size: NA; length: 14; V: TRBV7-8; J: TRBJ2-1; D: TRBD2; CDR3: CASGSGGTYNEQFF; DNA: TGTGCCAGCGGTAGCGGGGGGACCTACAATGAGCAGTTCTTC
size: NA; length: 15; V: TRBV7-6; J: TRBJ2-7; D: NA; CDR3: CASSRLADGLDEQYF; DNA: TGTGCCAGCAGTAGACTGGCGGACGGTCTTGACGAGCAGTACTTC
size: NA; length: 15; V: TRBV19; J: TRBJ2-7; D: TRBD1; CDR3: CASSIPGTGPYEQYF; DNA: TGTGCCAGTAGTATCCCCGGGACAGGACCCTACGAGCAGTACTTC
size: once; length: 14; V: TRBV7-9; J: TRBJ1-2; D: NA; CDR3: CASSLITGVGGYTF; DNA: TGTGCCAGCAGCTTAATAACGGGGGTCGGTGGCTACACCTTC
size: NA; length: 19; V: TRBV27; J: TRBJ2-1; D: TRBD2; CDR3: CASSLSGVSGRDYYNEQFF; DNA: TGTGCCAGCAGTTTATCGGGGGTTAGCGGGAGAGACTACTACAATGAGCAGTTCTTC
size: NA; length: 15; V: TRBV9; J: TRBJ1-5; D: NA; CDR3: CASSVEGLSNQPQHF; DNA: TGTGCCAGCAGCGTGGAGGGGTTAAGCAATCAGCCCCAGCATTTT
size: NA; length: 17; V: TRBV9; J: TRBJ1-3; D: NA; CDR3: CASSVGAAQLSGNTIYF; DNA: TGTGCCAGCAGCGTAGGCGCAGCCCAACTCTCTGGAAACACCATATATTTT
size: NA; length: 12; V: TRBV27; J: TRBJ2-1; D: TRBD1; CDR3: CASTQGAGEQFF; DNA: TGTGCCAGCACGCAGGGGGCCGGTGAGCAGTTCTTC
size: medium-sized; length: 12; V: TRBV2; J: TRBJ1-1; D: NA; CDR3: CASSGGPNEAFF; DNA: TGTGCCAGCAGTGGAGGACCGAACGAAGCTTTCTTT
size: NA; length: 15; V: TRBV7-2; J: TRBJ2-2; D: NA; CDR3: CASGLQRTNTGELFF; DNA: TGTGCCAGCGGCCTTCAGAGGACTAACACCGGGGAGCTGTTTTTT
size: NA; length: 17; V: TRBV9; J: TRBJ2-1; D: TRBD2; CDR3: CASSGNLAGSSYNEQFF; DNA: TGTGCCAGCAGTGGCAACCTAGCGGGGAGCTCCTACAATGAGCAGTTCTTC
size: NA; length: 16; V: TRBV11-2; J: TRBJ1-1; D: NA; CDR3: CASSLGGLKGRTEAFF; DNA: TGTGCCAGCAGCTTAGGTGGGTTAAAGGGGAGGACTGAAGCTTTCTTT
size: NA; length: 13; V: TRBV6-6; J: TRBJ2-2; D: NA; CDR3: CASSTANTGELFF; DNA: TGTGCCAGCAGCACAGCGAACACCGGGGAGCTGTTTTTT
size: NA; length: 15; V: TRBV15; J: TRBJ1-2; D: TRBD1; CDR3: CATSKTRDSNYGYTF; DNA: TGTGCCACCAGCAAAACCCGGGACAGTAACTATGGCTACACCTTC
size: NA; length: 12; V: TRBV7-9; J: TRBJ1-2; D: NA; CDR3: CASSRTVPGYTF; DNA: TGTGCCAGCAGTCGGACGGTTCCCGGCTACACCTTC
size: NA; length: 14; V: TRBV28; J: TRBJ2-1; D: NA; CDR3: CASSFRGPYNEQFF; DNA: TGTGCCAGCAGTTTCAGGGGTCCCTACAATGAGCAGTTCTTC
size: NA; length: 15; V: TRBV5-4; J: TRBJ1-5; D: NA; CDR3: CASSRSTDSNQPQHF; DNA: TGTGCCAGCAGCCGCTCCACAGATTCCAATCAGCCCCAGCATTTT
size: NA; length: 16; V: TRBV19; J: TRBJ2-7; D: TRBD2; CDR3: CASSPRTSKAGNEQYF; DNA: TGTGCCAGTAGTCCTCGAACTAGCAAAGCGGGGAACGAGCAGTACTTC
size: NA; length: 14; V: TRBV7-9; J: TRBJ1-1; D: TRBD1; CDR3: CASSLVQGGTEAFF; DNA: TGTGCCAGCAGCTTAGTACAGGGGGGGACTGAAGCTTTCTTT
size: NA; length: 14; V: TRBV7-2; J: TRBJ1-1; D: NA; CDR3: CASSLIGGNTEAFF; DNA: TGTGCCAGCAGCTTGATTGGAGGGAACACTGAAGCTTTCTTT